Below are 18 T cell receptor beta chains sequenced from a single sample in a study of blood T cells in healthy people across ages (dated by TCRdb to about 2015). Receptor amplification or capture employed 5' RACE. For sequencing, an Illumina HiSeq 2500 was employed. A second PCR of about 7 to 12 cycles was run with a J-beta primer mix and a sample-barcoded 5' primer. TCRdb reprocessing: public reads trimmed at Q25 with fastp, clones called with MiXCR, in-frame beta chains kept. Each CDR3 protein gets just one entry, which takes the most common genes and DNA from the rows behind it. This sample holds hundreds of thousands of distinct CDR3 sequences; approximately 30% were observed only once. Approximately 15% of the sample rests with the top ten. Sequenced material: blood. These receptors originate from a woman older than 75 in good health.

The gene calls are TRBV7-8 and TRBJ2-1, with 11 bases that match TRBD2. The tail of the sequence fits TRBJ2-7 better, so the J call may be wrong. CDR3 size: 16 residues. Germline CDR1 and CDR2: SGHVS and FQNEAQ. The CDR3 bases are TGTGCCAGCAGCTTGGCTAGCGGGAGGTCCTACAATGAGCAGTACTTC. Translated: CASSLASGRSYNEQYF.

This clonotype was detected many times. This may be a read error: a much more frequent sequence differs by one nucleotide. The chain recombines TRBV11-2 with TRBJ1-4, with D possibly being TRBD1 (6 bases). CDR3 length equals 16 residues. Germline V gene lookup returns CDR1 SGHAT and CDR2 FQNNGV. The CDR3 region is CASTRIGGRTNEKRFF. The CDR3, as DNA: TGTGCCAGCACCAGGATCGGGGGGCGGACTAATGAAAAACGGTTTTTT.

This clonotype was recorded many times. Here the CDR3 DNA reads TGTGCCAGCAGCTTAGGGCCGGACTCTGGCTACACCTTC. Its protein is CASSLGPDSGYTF. J is TRBJ1-2 and V is TRBV7-2, with no clear D. The CDR3 is made up of 13 amino acids. With 1 base removed from V and 7 bases from J, the gap between germline ends came to 10 bases. Germline CDR1 is SGHTA and CDR2 is FQGNSA. Filled out from reference TRBV7-2 and TRBJ1-2, the complete variable domain reads GAGVSQSPSNKVTEKGKDVELRCDPISGHTALYWYRQSLGQGLEFLIYFQGNSAPDKSGLPSDRFSAERTGGSVSTLTIQRTQQEDSAVYLCASSLGPDSGYTFGSGTRLTVV.

This clonotype was seen more than once but under ten times. The rearrangement joins TRBV12-3 or TRBV12-4 to TRBJ2-2; 11 positions match TRBD2. V gave up 4 bases and J gave up 4 bases; unmatched junction bases: 8. This CDR3 region has 17 residues. The CDR3 region is CASSSPSGGPFTGELFF. The CDR3 region has the DNA TGTGCCAGCAGTTCCCCTAGCGGGGGGCCTTTCACCGGGGAGCTGTTTTTT.

In regard to this clonotype: Since a much larger clone is just one base distant, this may be a read error. V and J are TRBV20-1 and TRBJ2-1, with TRBD2 matching over 7 bases. The J call may not be correct, given that the DNA end is closer to TRBJ2-7. The CDR3 length is 14 residues. From germline, CDR1 is DFQATT and CDR2 SNEGSKA (reference sequence). CDR3: CSARTSFSYNEQYF. Here the CDR3 DNA reads TGCAGTGCTAGGACTAGCTTTTCCTACAATGAGCAGTACTTC.

The chain recombines TRBV25-1 with TRBJ2-7; 14 positions match TRBD2. The CDR3 has 19 residues. J gave up 2 bases and V 6 bases, and 15 bases lay outside the gene matches. The germline gives CDR1 MGHDK, CDR2 SYGVNS. Here the CDR3 DNA reads TGTGCCAGCAGGGAGGATAGAGGACTAGCGGGAGGCGTCCCCTACGAGCAGTACTTC. Protein product: CASREDRGLAGGVPYEQYF.

This clonotype was picked up a small number of times. Possible read error: a much larger clone is one base away. The chain links TRBV5-1 to TRBJ2-5; 11 bases are a match to TRBD2. This CDR3 spans 15 amino acids. Germline trimming cut 2 bases from V and 11 bases from J; bases unmatched to any gene: 11. CDR1 is SGHRS, CDR2 YFSETQ, per germline. CDR3: CASSFGTSGLDEQYF. The CDR3 DNA reads as TGCGCCAGCAGCTTTGGGACTAGCGGTCTGGATGAGCAGTACTTC. Complete variable domain (other parts from reference TRBV5-1 and TRBJ2-5): KAGVTQTPRYLIKTRGQQVTLSCSPISGHRSVSWYQQTPGQGLQFLFEYFSETQRNKGNFPGRFSGRQFSNSRSEMNVSTLELGDSALYLCASSFGTSGLDEQYFGPGTRLLVL.

The genes are TRBV20-1 and TRBJ2-2, with 9 positions matching TRBD2. This CDR3 region has 14 residues. Germline loops: CDR1 DFQATT, CDR2 SNEGSKA (reference sequence). The V and J ends lost 6 bases and 3 bases, in that order; junction bases with no gene match: 5. CDR3 region: CSAPSGVYTGELFF. The CDR3 DNA reads as TGCAGTGCCCCTAGCGGGGTTTACACCGGGGAGCTGTTTTTT.

A note on this clonotype: Given a much more abundant clone one base away, this may be a read error. The chain couples TRBV20-1 to TRBJ1-2; no clear D gene. Germline assignment: CDR1 DFQATT and CDR2 SNEGSKA (reference sequence). CDR3 length: 12 amino acids. The germline V and J ends were trimmed by 3 bases and 2 bases, with 7 bases remaining between them. The CDR3 region is CSARSQNYGYTF. In DNA, the CDR3 is TGCAGTGCTAGGTCCCAGAACTATGGCTACACCTTC.

The genes are TRBV23-1 and TRBJ2-3; D is unresolved. TRBV23-1 is an ORF, and what it does is uncertain. CDR3 length: 16 residues. V was clipped by 6 bases and J by 2 bases, with 18 bases between them. The CDR3 DNA reads TGCGCCAGCAGCCTAAGATCCAGATCTGACACAGATACGCAGTATTTT. Protein sequence: CASSLRSRSDTDTQYF.

This clonotype was picked up many times. This chain connects TRBV7-2 to TRBJ1-2, with D unclear. Trimming shortened V by 5 bases and J by 6 bases, and 13 bases separated the two germline ends. Germline values: CDR1 SGHTA, CDR2 FQGNSA. CDR3 length: 13 residues. DNA of the CDR3: TGTGCCAGCAGCGTTCCGGGTCGTCATGGCTACACCTTC. Translated: CASSVPGRHGYTF.

There are a few counts of this clonotype. A much larger clone differs from this one at a single base, so this may be a read error. The V and J genes are TRBV3-1 and TRBJ1-2; D call uncertain. Germline V gene data show CDR1 as LGHDT and CDR2 as YNNKEL (reference sequence). The CDR3 is 13 amino acids. Trimming pared 2 bases from V and 7 bases from J, leaving 11 bases between. The CDR3 coding sequence is TGTGCCAGCAGCCAAAAAGGAGGGCCTGGCTACACCTTC. Its protein is CASSQKGGPGYTF. Full variable domain (rest looked up from reference TRBV3-1 and TRBJ1-2): DTAVSQTPKYLVTQMGNDKSIKCEQNLGHDTMYWYKQDSKKFLKIMFSYNNKELIINETVPNRFSPKSPDKAHLNLHINSLELGDSAVYFCASSQKGGPGYTFGSGTRLTVV.

The rearrangement joins TRBV4-3 to TRBJ2-6; no definite D call. Germline CDR1 LGHNA, CDR2 YSLEER. This CDR3 spans 16 amino acids. V lost 0 bases, J lost 2 bases, and 8 bases lay in between. The CDR3 coding sequence is TGCGCCAGCAGCCAAGATGGAACCGCTGGGGCCAACGTCCTGACTTTC. It codes for CASSQDGTAGANVLTF.

Note on this clonotype: Being one base from a much bigger clone, this may be a read error. The chain carries TRBV29-1 and TRBJ1-1; D gene unclear. V was trimmed by 4 bases and J by 10 bases, leaving 13 bases between them. The CDR3 loop spans 11 amino acids. Germline V gene sequence: CDR1 SQVTM, CDR2 ANQGSEA. CDR3 DNA sequence: TGCAGCGTTGCGATGGGTGAGGGAGCTTTCTTT. Its translation is CSVAMGEGAFF.

Points on this clonotype: At one boundary the junction diverges from the germline segment, which might be a read error. The chain employs TRBV7-3 and TRBJ2-1; TRBD2 agrees at 12 bases. The CDR3 runs 17 residues. Germline V CDR1 and CDR2: SGHTA, FQGTGA. The chain's CDR3 is CVSSPTSGGSSYNEQFF. In nucleotides, the CDR3 is TGTGTCAGCAGCCCGACTAGCGGGGGAAGCTCCTACAATGAGCAGTTCTTC. The full variable domain, its missing parts supplied by reference TRBV7-3 and TRBJ2-1, is GAGVSQTPSNKVTEKGKYVELRCDPISGHTALYWYRQSLGQGPEFLIYFQGTGAADDSGLPNDRFFAVRPEGSVSTLKIQRTERGDSAVYLCVSSPTSGGSSYNEQFFGPGTRLTVL.

The table lists this clonotype with many counts. The V gene is TRBV4-3, the J gene TRBJ2-3, with 11 bases that match TRBD1. Trimming cost V 0 bases and J 1 base; bases outside gene matches: 12. CDR1 is LGHNA and CDR2 is YSLEER in the germline V gene. The length of the CDR3 is 20 residues. CDR3 loop: CASSQEPMGQGVRRTDTQYF. The CDR3 DNA reads as TGCGCCAGCAGCCAAGAACCCATGGGACAGGGGGTCCGACGCACAGATACGCAGTATTTT.

This chain uses TRBV3-1 with TRBJ2-5, with 16 nucleotides matching TRBD2. From germline, CDR1 is LGHDT and CDR2 YNNKEL (reference sequence). This CDR3 spans 17 amino acids. V gave up 0 bases and J gave up 6 bases; unmatched junction bases: 4. The CDR3 spells CASSQEGTSGGAQTQYF. DNA of the CDR3: TGTGCCAGCAGCCAAGAAGGGACTAGCGGGGGGGCCCAGACCCAGTACTTC.

This clonotype has at least ten counts. The chain links TRBV7-9 to TRBJ2-7; 7 bases are shared with TRBD1. This CDR3 is built from 20 residues. Germline-derived CDR1 and CDR2 are SEHNR and FQNEAQ (reference sequence). Unmatched junction bases numbered 23, after V lost 3 bases and J lost 3 bases. The chain's CDR3 is CASSFSRIRTRDRFSYEQYF. The CDR3 DNA is TGTGCCAGCAGCTTTTCACGAATTAGGACCCGGGACAGATTTAGCTACGAGCAGTACTTC.